These 7 T cell receptor beta chains came from one sample sequenced in a study of cytomegalovirus exposure and HLA in healthy donors. Primers for the PCR totalled 60 Vbeta and 13 Jbeta. Clones were sequenced by immunoSEQ multiplex PCR, and TCRdb holds only the in-frame ones, with some missing. The table shows around 150,000 clones, with about 70% occurring only once. What was sequenced was PBMCs. All receptors come from a woman between 40 and 55 years old in good health and CMV-seropositive.

CDR3 nucleotides: TGTGCCATCAAAAGCGGGAGGGCAACCTACGAGCAGTACTTC. As protein: CAIKSGRATYEQYF. The genes are TRBV6-1 and TRBJ2-5, with 10 bases matching TRBD2. The J call may be mistaken, given a closer DNA end match to TRBJ2-7. From germline, CDR1 is MNHNS and CDR2 SASEGT. This CDR3 is built from 14 residues.

The chain has TRBV5-4 and TRBJ1-3, with TRBD1 as a possible D gene (6 bases). The CDR3 is made up of 15 amino acids. The germline V gene has CDR1 SGHNT and CDR2 YYREEE (reference sequence). Trimming cost V 4 bases and J 0 bases, with 11 bases left between them. This CDR3 reads CASSERQVSGNTIYF. Here the CDR3 DNA reads TGTGCCAGCAGCGAACGACAGGTCTCTGGAAACACCATATATTTT.

The chain carries TRBV6-5 and TRBJ1-2; weak D call: TRBD1 (6 bases). V dropped 8 bases and J dropped 3 bases, with 16 bases sitting between them. CDR3 size: 14 residues. Germline V CDR1 and CDR2: MNHEY, SVGAGI. Here the CDR3 reads CASGGAVSDYGYTF. In DNA, the CDR3 is TGTGCCAGCGGGGGCGCGGTTTCGGACTATGGCTACACCTTC.

The count of this clone is one. The chain combines TRBV19 with TRBJ2-1, with 9 bases that match TRBD2. J was trimmed by 10 bases and V by 5 bases; bases with no gene match: 21. Germline lookup yields CDR1 LNHDA and CDR2 SQIVND (reference sequence). The CDR3 length is 18 residues. CDR3 nucleotides: TGTGCCAGTAGTGCCGGGTTGGCGGGAGGGCCCGTGAGGCGGGAGCAGTTCTTC. Protein sequence: CASSAGLAGGPVRREQFF.

The chain carries TRBV5-1 and TRBJ2-5; tentative D call: TRBD2 (5 bases). The V and J ends lost 4 bases and 2 bases respectively, with 6 bases between them. From germline, CDR1 is SGHRS and CDR2 YFSETQ. CDR3 length equals 12 residues. In DNA, the CDR3 is TGCGCCAGCAGCCCGGGACAAGAGACCCAGTACTTC. It translates to CASSPGQETQYF.

This clone was seen more than once but under ten times. In DNA, the CDR3 is TGTGCCAGCAGCTTAGAGGGGGACAGCTACGCCCGAAACACCTATGGCTACACCTTC. It codes for CASSLEGDSYARNTYGYTF. The chain couples TRBV7-8 to TRBJ1-2; TRBD1 matches 7 bases. This CDR3 region has 19 residues. Germline CDR1 reads SGHVS; CDR2 reads FQNEAQ. V shed 1 base, J shed 4 bases, and the junction held 18 bases outside the gene matches.

This rearrangement joins TRBV5-4 to TRBJ2-2; possibly TRBD1 for D (6 bases). Germline V gene lookup returns CDR1 SGHNT and CDR2 YYREEE (reference sequence). V was cut by 2 bases and J by 3 bases, with 11 bases left in between. This CDR3 spans 15 amino acids. CDR3 nucleotides: TGTGCCAGCAGCTTACGTCCAGGGGACACCGGGGAGCTGTTTTTT. As protein: CASSLRPGDTGELFF.